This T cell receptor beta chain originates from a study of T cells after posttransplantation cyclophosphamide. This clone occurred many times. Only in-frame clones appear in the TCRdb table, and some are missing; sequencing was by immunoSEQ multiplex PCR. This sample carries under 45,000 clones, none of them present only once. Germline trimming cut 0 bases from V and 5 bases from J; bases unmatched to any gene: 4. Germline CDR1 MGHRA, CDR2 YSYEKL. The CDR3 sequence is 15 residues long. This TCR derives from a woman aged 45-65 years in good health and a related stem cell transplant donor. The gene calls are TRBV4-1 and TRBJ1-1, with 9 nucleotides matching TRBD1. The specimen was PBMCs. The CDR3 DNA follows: TGCGCCAGCAGCCAAGACGACAGGGGGGGGACTGAAGCTTTCTTT. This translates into CASSQDDRGGTEAFF.